This TCR beta chain was retrieved from a study of blood T cell repertoires in COVID-19. On the study more broadly: The samples span acute and convalescent COVID-19 from the United States, Italy and Spain.

The germline V and J ends were trimmed by 0 bases and 3 bases, with 5 bases remaining between them. Per the germline V gene, CDR1 is MNHEY and CDR2 is SVGAGI. CDR3 length: 13 residues. Original methodology: From reference gene primer amplification, estimates of nucleated cell counts were derived. Method: immunoSEQ multiplex PCR; TCRdb's copy keeps in-frame clones and lacks some. V, J and clone size are those of that table, while D and trimming were read from the DNA. The repertoire holds about 480,000 clones, with about 91% as singletons. The Seattle patients, enrolled during active infection, were followed longitudinally. In regard to this clone: The same CDR3 also results from other DNA sequences found in this sample.

The V and J genes are TRBV6-5 and TRBJ1-1; D uncertain. The clonotype originates from a woman between 50 and 59 years old with COVID-19, enrolled during active disease. Source material: peripheral blood. The CDR3 DNA reads as TGTGCCAGCAGTTACTCGGCTGACACTGAAGCTTTCTTT. Protein product: CASSYSADTEAFF.